The source of this T cell receptor beta chain is a study of Graves' ophthalmopathy and Graves' hyperthyroidism. The CDR3 contains 17 residues. J gave up 4 bases and V 5 bases, and 9 bases lay outside the gene matches. The count of this clonotype is one. Its target is not known. General study results and limits: Also, most clonotypes expanded in the thyroid above 0.001 frequency appeared in blood.

For repertoire sequencing, the TCR beta CDR3 regions were amplified from RNA transcripts. HTBI-primed first-round RT-PCR preceded second-round multiplex PCR. TCRdb processed the multiplex PCR reads anew with MiXCR; each CDR3 protein has one entry. The table shows just over 400,000 distinct CDR3 sequences, with 20% to 25% occurring only once. The sequence came from a woman between 18 and 30 years old with stable Graves' hyperthyroidism. The specimen sequenced was peripheral blood. This chain connects TRBV12-3 or TRBV12-4 to TRBJ2-7; 15 nucleotides align to TRBD2. CDR3 in amino acids: CASSGTSGRRSIYEQYF. Written as DNA, the CDR3 is TGTGCCAGCAGTGGGACTAGCGGGAGGCGTAGTATTTACGAGCAGTACTTC.